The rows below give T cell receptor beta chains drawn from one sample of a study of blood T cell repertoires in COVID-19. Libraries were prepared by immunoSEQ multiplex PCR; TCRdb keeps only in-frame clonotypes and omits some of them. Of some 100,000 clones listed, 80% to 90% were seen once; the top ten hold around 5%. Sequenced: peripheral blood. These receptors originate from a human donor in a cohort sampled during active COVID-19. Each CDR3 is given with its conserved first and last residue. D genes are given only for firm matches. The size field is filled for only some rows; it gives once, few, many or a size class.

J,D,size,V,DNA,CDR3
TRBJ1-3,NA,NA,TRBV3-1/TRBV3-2,TGTGCCAGCAGCCAAGGCGGGGCTAGGGGAAACACCATATATTTT,CASSQGGARGNTIYF
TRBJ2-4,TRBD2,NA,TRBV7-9,TGTGCCAGCAGAGCTCGGGGGGAGGGCCTAGCCAAAAACATTCAGTACTTC,CASRARGEGLAKNIQYF
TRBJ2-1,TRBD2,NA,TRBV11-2,TGTGCCAGCAGCTTAGTTGAGAGACTAGCGGACTCCTACAATGAGCAGTTCTTC,CASSLVERLADSYNEQFF
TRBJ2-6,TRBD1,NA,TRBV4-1,TGCGCCAGCAGCCAGGAGGACAGGGGTGGGGCCAACGTCCTGACTTTC,CASSQEDRGGANVLTF
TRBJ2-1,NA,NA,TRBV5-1,TGCGCCAGCAGCTTGACAGGGAGCGGAGGCTACAATGAGCAGTTCTTC,CASSLTGSGGYNEQFF
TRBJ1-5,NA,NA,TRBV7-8,TGTGCCAGCAGCTTTAAAGGGGGTGGCAATCAGCCCCAGCATTTT,CASSFKGGGNQPQHF
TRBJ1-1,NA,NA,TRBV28,TGTGCCAGCAGTGCGTCGGTCACTGAAGCTTTCTTT,CASSASVTEAFF
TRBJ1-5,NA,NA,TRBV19,TGTGCCAGTACCCGGCTGAGGCTTAGTCAGCCCCAGCATTTT,CASTRLRLSQPQHF
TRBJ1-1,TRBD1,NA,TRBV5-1,TGCGCCAGCAGCTTAAGGACAGGGGGGTCGATCACTGAAGCTTTCTTT,CASSLRTGGSITEAFF
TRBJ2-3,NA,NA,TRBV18,TGTGCCAGCTCCCCATTGACCACTGGAGGGGATACGCAGTATTTT,CASSPLTTGGDTQYF
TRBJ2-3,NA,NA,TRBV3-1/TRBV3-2,TGTGCCAGCAGCCAACAGGCAGGGGGGGATACGCAGTATTTT,CASSQQAGGDTQYF
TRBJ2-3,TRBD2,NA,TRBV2,TGTGCCAGCAGTGATCGGCTAGCGGGAGGTCCGAGCACAGATACGCAGTATTTT,CASSDRLAGGPSTDTQYF
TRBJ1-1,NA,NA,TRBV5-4,TGTGCCAGCAGCTTGCAAGGGAGGAGCACTGAAGCTTTCTTT,CASSLQGRSTEAFF
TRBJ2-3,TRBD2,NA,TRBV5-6,TGTGCCAGCAGCTTTAGCCTGCTGGCGGGAGGAGCGGATACGCAGTATTTT,CASSFSLLAGGADTQYF
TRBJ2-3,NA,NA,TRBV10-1,TGCGCCAGCGACAACACAGATACGCAGTATTTT,CASDNTDTQYF
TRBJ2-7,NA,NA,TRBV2,TGTGCCAGACGCCCAGGAAACAGCCAGTACTTC,CARRPGNSQYF
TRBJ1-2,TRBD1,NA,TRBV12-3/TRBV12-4,TGTGCCAGCACCTTGGACAGGACTCATGGCTACACCTTC,CASTLDRTHGYTF
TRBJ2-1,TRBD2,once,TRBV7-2,TGTGCCAGCAGCTTAACTAGCGGTAACAATGAGCAGTTCTTC,CASSLTSGNNEQFF
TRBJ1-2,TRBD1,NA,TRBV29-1,TGCAGCGTTGTGGGACAGATAAGTAACTATGGCTACACCTTC,CSVVGQISNYGYTF
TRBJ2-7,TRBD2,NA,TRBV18,TGTGCCAGCTCACCAGGCCTAGCGGGACGGTTGAACGAGCAGTACTTC,CASSPGLAGRLNEQYF
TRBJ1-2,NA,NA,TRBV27,TGTGCCAGCAGTTTATCCAGGGGATATGGCTACACCTTC,CASSLSRGYGYTF
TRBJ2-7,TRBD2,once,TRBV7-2,TGTGCCAGCAGCTTAGTTAGCGGGAGGTTAGACGAGCAGTACTTC,CASSLVSGRLDEQYF
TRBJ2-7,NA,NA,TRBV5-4,TGTGCCAGCAGTGACAGGAGCCACTACGAGCAGTACTTC,CASSDRSHYEQYF
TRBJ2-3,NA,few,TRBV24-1,TGTGCCACCAGTGACCTAGGGGCAGATACGCAGTATTTT,CATSDLGADTQYF
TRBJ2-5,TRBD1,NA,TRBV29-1,TGCAGCGTTGAAGATATAGGACAGGTTTCGACCCAGTACTTC,CSVEDIGQVSTQYF
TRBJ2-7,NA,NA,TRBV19,TGTGCCAGTAGTCTAGGCAGCTCCTACGAGCAGTACTTC,CASSLGSSYEQYF
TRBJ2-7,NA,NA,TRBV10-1,TGCGCCAGCAGTGAGCCGCAACGAGGAGCGAGCTCCTACGAGCAGTACTTC,CASSEPQRGASSYEQYF
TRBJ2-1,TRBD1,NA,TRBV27,TGTGCCAGCAGGCGCAGGGGGAGCAATGAGCAGTTCTTC,CASRRRGSNEQFF
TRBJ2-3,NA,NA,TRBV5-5,TGTGCCAGCAGCTTGAGCCGGGGGGATACGCAGTATTTT,CASSLSRGDTQYF
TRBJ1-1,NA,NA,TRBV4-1,TGCGCCAGCAGCCAAGTGGGTAGGGGCTCTTCGAACACTGAAGCTTTCTTT,CASSQVGRGSSNTEAFF
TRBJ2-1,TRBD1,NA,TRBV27,TGTGCCAGCAGTCTTACACCGGGACAGGTCAATGAGCAGTTCTTC,CASSLTPGQVNEQFF
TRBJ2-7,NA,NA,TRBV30,TGTGCCTGGAGTGTATTGTCTTGGAGGACTGGTAGCTCCTACGAGCAGTACTTC,CAWSVLSWRTGSSYEQYF
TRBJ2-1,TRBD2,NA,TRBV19,TGTGCCAGTAGTTTTCTAGCGGGAGGTGGTGAGCAGTTCTTC,CASSFLAGGGEQFF
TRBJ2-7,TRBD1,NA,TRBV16,TGTGCCAGCAGCCAATCGAGGGGACAGCTCTCCTACGAGCAGTACTTC,CASSQSRGQLSYEQYF
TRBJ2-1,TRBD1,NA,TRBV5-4,TGTGCCAGCAGCCCACCCGGGACAGCCTACAATGAGCAGTTCTTC,CASSPPGTAYNEQFF
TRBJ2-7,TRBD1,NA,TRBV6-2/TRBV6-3,TGTGCCAGCAGTAAGACAGGGGGTTACGAGCAGTACTTC,CASSKTGGYEQYF
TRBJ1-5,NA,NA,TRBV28,TGTGCCAGCAGTTCAGGGGCTCAGCCCCAGCATTTT,CASSSGAQPQHF